Listed below are T cell receptor beta chains from one sample, sequenced in a study of a mutant IDH1 vaccine in newly diagnosed glioma. Profiled with immunoSEQ multiplex PCR; TCRdb holds only in-frame clones, not every one. In the table there are 60,000 to 75,000 clones, about four fifths of which are singletons. Sequencing used PBMCs, obtained from a glioma patient treated with radiotherapy, temozolomide or both. The receptors here all came from a man in his forties or fifties with glioma. Each CDR3 is given with its conserved first and last residue. D genes are given only for firm matches.

d_gene,j_gene,v_gene,CDR3aa
TRBD2,TRBJ2-3,TRBV27,CASSFGGGTITDTQYF
TRBD1,TRBJ2-3,TRBV10-2,CASSEAGQGRTDTQYF
TRBD1,TRBJ2-7,TRBV30,CAWSVRLRQGCYEQYF
.,TRBJ2-1,TRBV6-1,CASSEAEGAGEQFF
TRBD1,TRBJ1-2,TRBV5-1,CASSQGQGKNYGYTF
.,TRBJ1-6,TRBV9,CASSSGTRGSPLHF
TRBD1,TRBJ2-7,TRBV30,CAWSTGAPYEQYF
.,TRBJ2-5,TRBV11-2,CASSLGGRETQYF
TRBD1,TRBJ1-6,TRBV5-8,CAYDRGSNYSPLHF
.,TRBJ1-1,TRBV5-8,CASSRRLNTEAFF
TRBD2,TRBJ2-2,TRBV30,CAWIPSGGATGELFF
TRBD1,TRBJ1-5,TRBV30,CAWSVGQGYQPQHF
.,TRBJ1-5,TRBV7-2,CASSFSDSNQPQHF
.,TRBJ1-1,TRBV4-1,CASSQGRGEGDTEAFF
.,TRBJ2-1,TRBV10-3,CAINGREDNEQFF
.,TRBJ1-1,TRBV5-6,CASSLDRSYPNTEAFF
.,TRBJ1-3,TRBV7-9,CASSLEGRGNTIYF
.,TRBJ2-1,TRBV7-6,CASSYYGRTSDNEQFF
TRBD1,TRBJ2-7,TRBV4-1,CASSQGMGTAYEQYF
.,TRBJ1-1,TRBV2,CASSEAGGVTGAFF
TRBD2,TRBJ2-3,TRBV19,CASSRGLADFTDTQYF
.,TRBJ2-5,TRBV7-9,CASSLAAQETQYF
.,TRBJ2-3,TRBV7-2,CASSPQGGDTQYF
TRBD1,TRBJ2-3,TRBV6-6,CASRSTGGGTDTQYF
.,TRBJ1-1,TRBV5-1,CASSLVGLNTEAFF
.,TRBJ1-1,TRBV9,CASSAGRPNTEAFF
TRBD2,TRBJ2-3,TRBV7-6,CASSWGGGGGTDTQYF
.,TRBJ2-3,TRBV27,CASSPDRWRTDTQYF
.,TRBJ1-6,TRBV27,CASSSRGSYNSPLHF
TRBD2,TRBJ2-5,TRBV4-1,CASSQVPGTSDLKGTQYF
.,TRBJ2-3,TRBV7-2,CASSLVGAYSTDTQYF
.,TRBJ2-5,TRBV5-8,CASSLIRGRETQYF
TRBD2,TRBJ2-3,TRBV27,CASSSAGAEGDTQYF
.,TRBJ1-1,TRBV7-9,CASSSPGSGSTEAFF
TRBD1,TRBJ1-2,TRBV19,CASSDRGHDYGYTF
.,TRBJ1-3,TRBV9,CASSVGSISGNTIYF
.,TRBJ2-3,TRBV5-1,CASSLQQGLADTQYF
.,TRBJ2-6,TRBV5-1,CASSGTHGANVLTF
TRBD1,TRBJ1-1,TRBV5-1,CASSLPGTGGWYTEAFF
.,TRBJ2-2,TRBV6-6,CASRTNTGELFF
TRBD2,TRBJ2-1,TRBV10-3,CATQYPPSGGHNEQFF
.,TRBJ1-1,TRBV29-1,CSVPPWDGSNTEAFF
TRBD1,TRBJ2-1,TRBV2,CASSSDRGNWEQFF